This T cell receptor (beta chain) was recovered during a study of blood T cell repertoires in COVID-19. Background on the study: Collection of acute and convalescent COVID-19 samples took place in the United States, Italy and Spain. From T cells, B-cell-depleted T cells, or PBMCs came the material, which was cDNA or gDNA.

V lost 10 bases and J 1 base, leaving 13 bases between the germline ends. The CDR3 spans 14 residues. CDR1 and CDR2 (germline): LNHDA, SQIVND (reference sequence). Per the authors' pipeline: Amplification of reference gene primers provided the estimated nucleated cell counts. Sequencing used immunoSEQ multiplex PCR; TCRdb keeps in-frame clones, though not all of them. Clone size and the V and J calls come from that table; the DNA yielded D and trimming. The sample lists fewer than 200,000 clones, almost 85% occurring once. The receptor's source is a middle-aged man who had recovered from COVID-19. The gene calls are TRBV19 and TRBJ2-2, with D unclear. Material: peripheral blood. CDR3 residues: CATSPAVNTGELFF. The CDR3 nucleotides read TGTGCCACAAGTCCCGCGGTGAACACCGGGGAGCTGTTTTTT. The full variable domain, in which reference TRBV19 and TRBJ2-2 provide the parts outside the CDR3, is DGGITQSPKYLFRKEGQNVTLSCEQNLNHDAMYWYRQDPGQGLRLIYYSQIVNDFQKGDIAEGYSVSREKKESFPLTVTSAQKNPTAFYLCATSPAVNTGELFFGEGSRLTVL.